The 21 T cell receptor beta chains below come from one sample, sequenced in a study of regulatory T cells in long-lasting Graves disease. Time point defined: persistent/refractory GD, antithyroid drugs over 5 years with positive TRAb. Extracted PBMC RNA gave rise to the TCR library. In building TCR beta libraries, iRepertoire HTBI primers were used together with Arm-PCR of CDR3 regions. One entry per CDR3 protein, called by TCRdb with MiXCR from the multiplex PCR reads. Of a few hundred thousand distinct CDR3 sequences listed, about 20% are singletons. Material: peripheral blood mononuclear cells (PBMCs), obtained when the disease was refractory, from a patient treated with antithyroid drugs. The receptors derive from a female donor with Graves disease.

This clonotype occurred many times. V and J are TRBV19 and TRBJ1-1, with D possibly TRBD1 on 5 matching bases. Germline CDR1 and CDR2: LNHDA and SQIVND (reference sequence). V was pared by 5 bases and J by 4 bases, with 14 bases between. The CDR3 spans 14 residues. CDR3 sequence reads: CASSSTVFGTEAFF. The CDR3 region has the DNA TGTGCCAGTAGTTCGACAGTGTTCGGCACTGAAGCTTTCTTT.

Details on this clonotype: A read error may account for a junction end that differs from germline. Written as DNA, the CDR3 is TGTGCCAGCCAGATGGACCTGGGCAATCGGCCCCAGCATTTT. Protein sequence: CASQMDLGNRPQHF. This chain links TRBV28 with TRBJ1-5; D not certain. The germline V gene encodes CDR1 MDHEN and CDR2 SYDVKM. This CDR3 is built from 14 residues.

This chain uses TRBV7-9 with TRBJ2-1, with 9 bases aligning to TRBD2. CDR3 length: 18 residues. J gave up 1 base and V 1 base, and 8 bases lay outside the gene matches. Per germline, CDR1 SEHNR and CDR2 FQNEAQ (reference sequence). CDR3 bases: TGTGCCAGCAGCTTAGTGGGCGGGAGGGCCTCATCCTACAATGAGCAGTTCTTC. Amino acids: CASSLVGGRASSYNEQFF.

The V call is TRBV5-1, the J call TRBJ2-7, with D perhaps matching TRBD2 (6 bases). Trimming shortened V by 3 bases and J by 3 bases, and 19 bases separated the two germline ends. Germline V CDR1 and CDR2: SGHRS, YFSETQ. This CDR3 is built from 16 residues. The CDR3 DNA sequence: TGCGCCAGCAGCTCCCACGGGACTCGGCTATTCTACGAGCAGTACTTC. Translated: CASSSHGTRLFYEQYF.

The rearrangement joins TRBV6-5 to TRBJ1-4; unclear D gene. The CDR3 covers 14 residues. Germline V gene sequence: CDR1 MNHEY, CDR2 SVGAGI. Trimming took off 2 bases at V and 6 bases at J, with 10 bases between the two ends. CDR3 coding DNA: TGTGCCAGCAGTTACGGCCGAGAGCATGAAAAACTGTTTTTT. The encoded protein is CASSYGREHEKLFF.

This clonotype was recorded at least ten times. The chain couples TRBV2 to TRBJ2-7; D perhaps matches TRBD2 (6 bases). The CDR3 spans 15 residues. CDR1 is SNHLY and CDR2 is FYNNEI in the germline V gene. The V gene lost 2 bases and the J gene lost 0 bases, with 11 bases spanning the gap. The CDR3 nucleotides read TGTGCCAGCAGTGAATCAGAGACTAGCTCCTACGAGCAGTACTTC. Protein product: CASSESETSSYEQYF.

As for this clonotype: With a much larger clone just one base away, this may be a read error. The final CDR3 position lacks the conserved phenylalanine or tryptophan, pointing to a likely read error. The chain joins TRBV3-1 to TRBJ2-5; no clear D gene. CDR1 and CDR2 (germline): LGHDT, YNNKEL (reference sequence). Deletions cut 6 bases from V and 2 bases from J, with 13 bases between. CDR3 length: 14 amino acids. For the CDR3, the DNA is TGTGCCAGCAGGTTGGGTGGAAGGCAAGAGACCCAGTACTCC. This sequence encodes CASRLGGRQETQYS.

For this clonotype: Sequence at one end of the junction differs from germline and may be a read error. The V call is TRBV6-1, the J call TRBJ2-1; possible D gene TRBD2, 7 bases. CDR1 is MNHNS and CDR2 is SASEGT in the germline V gene. The CDR3 sequence is 16 residues long. The CDR3 bases are TGTGCCAGCAGGGAGTTATCGGGGGGCGTTTACAATGGGCAGTTCTTC. Translated, it gives CASRELSGGVYNGQFF.

There are many counts of this clonotype. This chain joins TRBV11-2 and TRBJ2-2; TRBD1 agrees at 8 bases. V was clipped by 4 bases and J by 3 bases; unmatched bases: 7. Germline V lookup: CDR1 SGHAT, CDR2 FQNNGV. The CDR3 contains 16 residues. CDR3 residues: CASSYETGVDTGELFF. The CDR3 DNA is TGTGCCAGCAGCTACGAGACAGGGGTAGACACCGGGGAGCTGTTTTTT.

This clonotype was recorded at least ten times. The chain carries TRBV12-3 or TRBV12-4 and TRBJ1-4; 8 nucleotides line up with TRBD1. This CDR3 is 14 amino acids long. V dropped 6 bases and J dropped 1; count of bases not matched to a gene: 1. The chain's CDR3 is CASRTGVTNEKLFF. The CDR3 coding sequence is TGTGCCAGCAGGACAGGGGTAACTAATGAAAAACTGTTTTTT.

In its sample, this clonotype was seen a few times. This may be a read error: a much more frequent sequence differs by one nucleotide. The J gene is TRBJ1-2, the V gene TRBV2, with 8 bases aligning to TRBD1. The CDR3 runs 12 residues. CDR1 is SNHLY and CDR2 is FYNNEI in the germline V gene. As DNA, the CDR3 is TGTGTCATCGAGGACAGGGATTACGGCTACACCTTC. Translating it yields CVIEDRDYGYTF.

This clonotype was observed a few times. The chain joins TRBV10-3 to TRBJ1-1, with D hard to call. Between the trimmed V and J ends, which lost 2 bases and 5 bases, there was a span of 6 bases. CDR1 and CDR2 (germline): ENHRY, SYGVKD. The CDR3 consists of 12 residues. The CDR3 reads CAISERRTEAFF. CDR3 coding DNA: TGTGCCATCAGTGAGAGGAGAACTGAAGCTTTCTTT.

This clonotype was counted many times. This sequence joins TRBV2 and TRBJ1-1; TRBD1 aligns across 9 bases. The CDR3 contains 16 residues. Germline V lookup: CDR1 SNHLY, CDR2 FYNNEI. Unmatched junction bases numbered 7, after V lost 2 bases and J lost 3 bases. The CDR3 DNA reads as TGTGCCAGCAGTGAAACCGGACAGGGGTTGGACACTGAAGCTTTCTTT. It codes for CASSETGQGLDTEAFF.

The chain employs TRBV7-9 and TRBJ1-6; D gene uncertain. CDR3 length: 12 residues. Trimming took off 2 bases at V and 12 bases at J, with 8 bases between the two ends. Germline CDR1 reads SEHNR; CDR2 reads FQNEAQ (reference sequence). The CDR3 region is CASSLIDGPLHF. The CDR3 DNA reads TGTGCCAGCAGCTTAATCGATGGACCCCTCCACTTT.

The rearrangement joins TRBV6-1 to TRBJ1-5, with D perhaps TRBD1 (6 bases). Per the germline V gene, CDR1 is MNHNS and CDR2 is SASEGT. The CDR3 runs to 16 residues. V was shortened by 5 bases and J by 3 bases, with 17 bases between the two germline ends. The CDR3 DNA follows: TGTGCCAGCAGTCCCTATCCTCGGGGGGCCAATCAGCCCCAGCATTTT. Residues: CASSPYPRGANQPQHF.

At least ten counts were recorded for this clonotype. The chain uses TRBV27 and TRBJ1-2, with D maybe TRBD1 (6 bases). Trimming took off 2 bases at V and 4 bases at J, with 14 bases between the two ends. Germline V gene lookup returns CDR1 MNHEY and CDR2 SMNVEV (reference sequence). The CDR3 runs 15 residues. The DNA for the CDR3 is TGTGCCAGCAGTTTAGGGGGCGGGACAACCTATGGCTACACCTTC. The encoded protein is CASSLGGGTTYGYTF.

Comments on this clonotype: Since a much larger clone is just one base distant, this may be a read error. V is TRBV6-1 and J is TRBJ2-5; 7 bases match TRBD2. Germline-derived CDR1 and CDR2 are MNHNS and SASEGT. The CDR3 is 15 residues long. The CDR3 region is CASRPRSLAGESQYF. In nucleotides, the CDR3 is TGTGCCAGCAGACCTCGTTCGCTCGCGGGAGAGTCCCAGTACTTC.

This clonotype was observed a few times. The chain joins TRBV19 to TRBJ2-7; a possible D gene is TRBD2 (5 bases). CDR3 length: 13 amino acids. V shed 3 bases and J shed 5 bases, with 11 bases lying between them. Germline V CDR1 and CDR2: LNHDA, SQIVND (reference sequence). The chain's CDR3 is CASSITGFDEQYF. The CDR3 nucleotides read TGTGCCAGTAGTATCACGGGATTCGACGAGCAGTACTTC.

This sequence joins TRBV6-2 or TRBV6-3 and TRBJ2-2; tentatively, D is TRBD2 (6 bases). Deletions cut 2 bases from V and 5 bases from J, with 15 bases between. The CDR3 runs to 16 residues. In germline, CDR1 is MNHEY, CDR2 SVGEGT. The CDR3 sequence is CASSYTYPSGTGELFF. The CDR3 DNA reads TGTGCCAGCAGTTACACATATCCCAGCGGGACCGGGGAGCTGTTTTTT.

Ten or more counts support this clonotype. The genes are TRBV6-9 and TRBJ1-1; the D is unclear. Trimming pared 4 bases from V and 4 bases from J, leaving 4 bases between. Looked up from germline, CDR1 is MNHGY and CDR2 is SVAAGI. The CDR3 has 11 residues. The CDR3 DNA reads as TGTGCCAGCAGTTTCACCACTGAAGCTTTCTTT. Amino acids: CASSFTTEAFF.

This clonotype appeared a few times. This sequence joins TRBV30 and TRBJ2-7, with 7 bases aligning to TRBD1. Germline V gene lookup returns CDR1 GTSNPN and CDR2 SVGIG (reference sequence). V shed 3 bases, J shed 6 bases, and the junction held 2 bases outside the gene matches. The CDR3 length is 11 residues. The CDR3 bases are TGTGCCTGGAGCCAGGGGGTCGAGCAGTACTTC. Its protein product is CAWSQGVEQYF.